This T cell receptor beta chain appears in the sequencing data of a study of Graves' ophthalmopathy and Graves' hyperthyroidism. Findings and caveats of the study: Both a roughly 70% sensitivity and a 72.22% specificity characterized the model's predictions of ophthalmopathy progression.

This CDR3 region has 13 residues. The V end lost 7 bases, the J end lost 5 bases, and 12 bases lay between the germline ends. Looked up from germline, CDR1 is LNHDA and CDR2 is SQIVND (reference sequence). Orbital computed tomography, thyroid ultrasound, TRAb, serum thyroxine and clinical symptoms formed the basis of diagnosis. The PBMCs were taken from 10 ml of fresh peripheral blood. The TCR beta CDR3 regions underwent amplification from RNA transcripts. HTBI-primed RT-PCR formed the first round, and a multiplex PCR formed the second. TCRdb called the multiplex PCR reads again in MiXCR, with one record for every CDR3 protein. The sample has just over 400,000 distinct CDR3 sequences, roughly 20% seen once. With regard to this clonotype: The target antigen is unknown.

The clonotype comes from a young woman with stable Graves' hyperthyroidism. V gene TRBV19 combines with J gene TRBJ1-5; the D is unclear. Sequencing was done on a sample of peripheral blood. The CDR3 sequence is CASNPVRDQPQHF. Here the CDR3 DNA reads TGTGCCAGTAACCCCGTTCGGGATCAGCCCCAGCATTTT.